This is a list of T cell receptor beta chains from one sample in a study of CD4 T cells in relation to SARS-CoV-2 and coronaviruses. Antigens of these TCRs are unknown. Method: immunoSEQ multiplex PCR; TCRdb's copy keeps in-frame clones and lacks some. The sample records some 40,000 clones, around 74% being singletons. Sequenced material: memory CD4+ T cells from PBMCs, cultured in vitro. The receptors stem from an adult with COVID-19. Both conserved end residues are part of each CDR3. The order of the fields is V gene, J gene, D gene, clone size, CDR3 protein, CDR3 DNA. D genes are given only for firm matches. The size of a clone is reported for some rows only, either as once, few or many, or as a class for expanded clones.

v_call: TRBV6-5; j_call: TRBJ2-7; d_call: TRBD1; clone_size: NA; cdr3_aa: CASRPGQGSYEQYF; cdr3_nt: TGTGCCAGCAGGCCTGGACAGGGTTCGTACGAGCAGTACTTC
v_call: TRBV7-9; j_call: TRBJ2-3; d_call: TRBD2; clone_size: NA; cdr3_aa: CASSFPIGIAGIQDTQYF; cdr3_nt: TGTGCCAGCAGCTTTCCCATAGGAATAGCGGGAATTCAAGATACGCAGTATTTT
v_call: TRBV11-2; j_call: TRBJ1-5; d_call: NA; clone_size: NA; cdr3_aa: CASSLGALSNQPQHF; cdr3_nt: TGTGCCAGCAGCTTGGGGGCTTTGAGCAATCAGCCCCAGCATTTT
v_call: TRBV28; j_call: TRBJ2-1; d_call: TRBD2; clone_size: once; cdr3_aa: CASSQAGGPRDEQFF; cdr3_nt: TGTGCCAGCAGTCAAGCGGGAGGGCCTCGGGATGAGCAGTTCTTC
v_call: TRBV28; j_call: TRBJ2-5; d_call: TRBD2; clone_size: NA; cdr3_aa: CASSLRLAGGPSQETQYF; cdr3_nt: TGTGCCAGCAGTCTCCGACTAGCGGGAGGGCCCTCCCAAGAGACCCAGTACTTC
v_call: TRBV28; j_call: TRBJ2-7; d_call: TRBD1; clone_size: NA; cdr3_aa: CASSLMRTGSEQYF; cdr3_nt: TGTGCCAGCAGTTTAATGAGGACAGGGAGCGAGCAGTACTTC
v_call: TRBV28; j_call: TRBJ1-5; d_call: NA; clone_size: NA; cdr3_aa: CATSLLEQPQHF; cdr3_nt: TGTGCCACGAGTCTCTTGGAGCAGCCCCAGCATTTT
v_call: TRBV29-1; j_call: TRBJ2-7; d_call: NA; clone_size: NA; cdr3_aa: CSVEDWTNNEQYF; cdr3_nt: TGCAGCGTTGAAGATTGGACCAATAACGAGCAGTACTTC
v_call: TRBV30; j_call: TRBJ2-1; d_call: NA; clone_size: NA; cdr3_aa: CAWSVRFRGHEQFF; cdr3_nt: TGTGCCTGGAGTGTAAGGTTTAGGGGCCATGAGCAGTTCTTC
v_call: TRBV29-1; j_call: TRBJ2-7; d_call: NA; clone_size: NA; cdr3_aa: CSAGGPRGDEQYF; cdr3_nt: TGCAGCGCGGGCGGGCCAAGGGGAGACGAGCAGTACTTC
v_call: TRBV27; j_call: TRBJ1-2; d_call: NA; clone_size: NA; cdr3_aa: CASSLRQPSNYGYTF; cdr3_nt: TGTGCCAGCAGTTTAAGACAGCCATCTAACTATGGCTACACCTTC